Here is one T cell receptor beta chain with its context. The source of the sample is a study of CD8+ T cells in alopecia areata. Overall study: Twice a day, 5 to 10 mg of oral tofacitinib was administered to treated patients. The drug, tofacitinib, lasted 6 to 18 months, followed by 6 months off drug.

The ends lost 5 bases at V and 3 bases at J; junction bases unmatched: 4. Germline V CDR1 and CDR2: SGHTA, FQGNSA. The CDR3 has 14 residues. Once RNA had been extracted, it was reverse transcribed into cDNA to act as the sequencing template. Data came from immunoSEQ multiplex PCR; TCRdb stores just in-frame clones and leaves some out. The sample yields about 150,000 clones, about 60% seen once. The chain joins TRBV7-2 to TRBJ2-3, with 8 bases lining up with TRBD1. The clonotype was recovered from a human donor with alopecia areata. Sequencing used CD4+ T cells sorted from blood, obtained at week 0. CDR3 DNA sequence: TGTGCCAGCAGCGAGGACAGGGCAACAGATACGCAGTATTTT. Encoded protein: CASSEDRATDTQYF.